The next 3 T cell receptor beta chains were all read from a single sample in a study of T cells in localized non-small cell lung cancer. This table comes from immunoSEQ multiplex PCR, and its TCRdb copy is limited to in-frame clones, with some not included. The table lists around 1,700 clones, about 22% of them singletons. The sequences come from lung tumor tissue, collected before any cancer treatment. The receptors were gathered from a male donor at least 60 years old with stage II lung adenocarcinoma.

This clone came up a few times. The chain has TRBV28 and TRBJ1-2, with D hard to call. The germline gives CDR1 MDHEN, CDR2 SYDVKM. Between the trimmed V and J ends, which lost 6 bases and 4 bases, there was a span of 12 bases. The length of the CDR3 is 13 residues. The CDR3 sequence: CASSPSGLYGYTF. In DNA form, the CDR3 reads TGTGCCAGCAGCCCATCAGGCCTCTATGGCTACACCTTC.

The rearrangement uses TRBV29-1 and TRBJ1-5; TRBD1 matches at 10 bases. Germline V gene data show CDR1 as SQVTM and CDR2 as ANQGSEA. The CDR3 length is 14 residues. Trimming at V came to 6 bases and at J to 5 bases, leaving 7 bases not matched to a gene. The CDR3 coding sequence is TGCAGCGTCCGCTCCGGGACAGGGGATCAGCCCCAGCATTTT. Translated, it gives CSVRSGTGDQPQHF.

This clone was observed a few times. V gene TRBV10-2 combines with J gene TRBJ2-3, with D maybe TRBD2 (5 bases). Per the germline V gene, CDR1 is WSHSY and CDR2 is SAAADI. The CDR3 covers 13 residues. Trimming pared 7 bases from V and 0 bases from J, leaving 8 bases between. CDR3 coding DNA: TGCGCCAGCAAAGCGGCTAGCACAGATACGCAGTATTTT. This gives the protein CASKAASTDTQYF.